Listed below are T cell receptor beta chains from one sample, sequenced in a study of molecular identifiers for immune sequencing clone quantification. TCRdb passed the PCR reads through MiXCR, listing each CDR3 protein once. The data contain approximately 630,000 distinct CDR3 sequences, 25% of them seen just once; the ten biggest clones take up about 0.84%. The sequencing input was naive CD8+ T cells from blood, with Jurkat cell RNA spiked in. The receptors originated from a human donor in good health. Some libraries in this study had Jurkat cell RNA spiked in. Both conserved end residues are part of each CDR3. The order of the fields is J gene, D gene, V gene, clone size, CDR3 protein, CDR3 DNA. The D gene is left open where the match is weak. Not every row has a clone size; where given, it reads once, few, many or a size class.

TRBJ2-7 - TRBV27 - CASSSWGYSTYEQYF TGTGCCAGCAGTTCCTGGGGGTACTCAACCTACGAGCAGTACTTC
TRBJ2-7 TRBD2 TRBV27 few CASRLTSGRYEQYF TGTGCCAGCAGACTGACTAGCGGGAGGTACGAGCAGTACTTC
TRBJ2-1 - TRBV5-1 - CASSSQDGAPDNEQFF TGCGCCAGCAGCTCACAAGACGGTGCCCCAGACAATGAGCAGTTCTTC
TRBJ1-2 TRBD1 TRBV6-5 few CASSYFSGQGAFRNHHYGYTF TGTGCCAGCAGTTACTTCTCCGGACAGGGGGCTTTTCGCAATCACCACTATGGCTACACCTTC
TRBJ1-4 - TRBV5-6 - CASSAWTRVGEKLFF TGTGCCAGCAGCGCCTGGACACGGGTAGGGGAAAAACTGTTTTTT
TRBJ2-1 TRBD2 TRBV7-2 many CASSAGLAGWNEQFF TGTGCCAGCAGCGCTGGACTAGCGGGTTGGAATGAGCAGTTCTTC
TRBJ2-3 TRBD1 TRBV5-6 many CASSQNRGPADTQYF TGTGCCAGCAGCCAGAACAGGGGGCCGGCAGATACGCAGTATTTT
TRBJ1-1 TRBD1 TRBV7-6 - CASSPGRTGGLEAFF TGTGCCAGCAGCCCTGGACGGACAGGGGGCCTTGAAGCTTTCTTT
TRBJ2-2 TRBD1 TRBV29-1 many CSVRKGQGANTGELFF TGCAGCGTGAGAAAGGGACAGGGGGCAAACACCGGGGAGCTGTTTTTT
TRBJ2-3 - TRBV30 many CAWSVNGLRDTQYF TGTGCCTGGAGTGTAAATGGATTGCGAGATACGCAGTATTTT